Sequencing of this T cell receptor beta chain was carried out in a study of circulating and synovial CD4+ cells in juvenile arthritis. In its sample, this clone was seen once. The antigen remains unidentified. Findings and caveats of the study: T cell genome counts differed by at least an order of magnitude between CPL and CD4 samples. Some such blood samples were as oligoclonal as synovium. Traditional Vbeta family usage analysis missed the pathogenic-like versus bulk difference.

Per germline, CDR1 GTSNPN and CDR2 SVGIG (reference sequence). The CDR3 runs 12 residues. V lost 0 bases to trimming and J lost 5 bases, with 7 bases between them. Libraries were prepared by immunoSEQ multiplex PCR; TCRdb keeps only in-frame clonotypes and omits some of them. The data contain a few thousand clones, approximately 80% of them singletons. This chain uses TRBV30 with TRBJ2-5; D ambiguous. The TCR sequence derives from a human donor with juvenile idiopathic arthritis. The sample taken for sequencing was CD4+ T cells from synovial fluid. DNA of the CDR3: TGTGCCTGGAGTGTATCCTTGGAGACCCAGTACTTC. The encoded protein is CAWSVSLETQYF.